Following are 8 T cell receptor beta chains from one sample sequenced in a study of spatial heterogeneity in lung cancer. General observations from the study: Tumor mutation counts were tracked by expanded intratumoral alpha and beta TCR counts.

Described time point: sample taken at primary tumor resection. Their antigens are not known. TCRdb re-derived calls from the 5' RACE reads in MiXCR, one entry per CDR3 protein. The data show 3,200 or so distinct CDR3 sequences, with 10% to 15% seen just once and about 8% held by the top ten. The sequences come from lung tumor tissue, collected at surgery. The receptors shown here come from a male donor with early-stage non-small cell lung cancer.

This clonotype ranks as medium-sized. This chain joins TRBV2 and TRBJ2-5; D might be TRBD2 (6 bases). Germline assignment: CDR1 SNHLY and CDR2 FYNNEI. V shed 10 bases and J shed 5 bases, with 17 bases lying between them. The CDR3 sequence is 13 residues long. The CDR3 is CATDGGAGETQYF. The CDR3 region has the DNA TGTGCCACAGACGGCGGGGCGGGGGAGACCCAGTACTTC.

V is TRBV4-1 and J is TRBJ2-1; perhaps TRBD2 as D (5 bases). V was clipped by 4 bases and J by 3 bases, with 10 bases between them. The CDR3 covers 14 residues. The V gene's germline CDR1 is MGHRA and CDR2 YSYEKL. CDR3 loop: CASSPGVNYNEQFF. The CDR3 DNA reads TGCGCCAGCAGCCCCGGGGTAAACTACAATGAGCAGTTCTTC.

This clonotype is a singleton in its sample. The V call is TRBV6-1, the J call TRBJ1-4; TRBD1 is a possible D gene (6 bases). The CDR3 spans 16 residues. The germline V and J ends were trimmed by 4 bases and 0 bases, with 12 bases remaining between them. Germline V gene data show CDR1 as MNHNS and CDR2 as SASEGT. The CDR3 is CASSARGLATNEKLFF. CDR3 DNA: TGTGCCAGCAGTGCCAGGGGCCTTGCAACTAATGAAAAACTGTTTTTT.

Sample share makes this clonotype medium-sized. V gene TRBV9 combines with J gene TRBJ2-1; TRBD2 matches at 9 bases. In germline, CDR1 is SGDLS, CDR2 YYNGEE. The CDR3 has 16 amino acids. With V trimmed by 4 bases and J by 3 bases, 8 bases remained unmatched. CDR3 loop: CASSPGWRGGYNEQFF. CDR3 sequence (DNA): TGTGCCAGCAGCCCGGGTTGGCGGGGGGGCTACAATGAGCAGTTCTTC.

The chain couples TRBV5-1 to TRBJ2-7, with D uncertain. Trimming shortened V by 2 bases and J by 3 bases, and 9 bases separated the two germline ends. This CDR3 has 13 amino acids. Germline CDR1 reads SGHRS; CDR2 reads YFSETQ. The CDR3 reads CASSFGPRYEQYF. Written as DNA, the CDR3 is TGCGCCAGCAGCTTCGGACCCCGCTACGAGCAGTACTTC.

This clonotype is categorized as medium-sized. The chain employs TRBV5-1 and TRBJ1-5; TRBD1 aligns across 8 bases. The trim removed 0 bases at V and 4 bases at J, leaving 3 bases unmatched. This CDR3 is 15 amino acids long. Germline values: CDR1 SGHRS, CDR2 YFSETQ. The DNA of the CDR3 is TGCGCCAGCAGCTTGGGACAGGGGACGAATCAGCCCCAGCATTTT. Translated, it gives CASSLGQGTNQPQHF.

The V gene is TRBV9, the J gene TRBJ1-1, with D hard to call. Looked up from germline, CDR1 is SGDLS and CDR2 is YYNGEE. CDR3 size: 13 residues. The V gene lost 4 bases and the J gene lost 14 bases, with 21 bases spanning the gap. CDR3 region: CASSKRVDGDEFF. The CDR3 DNA follows: TGTGCCAGCAGCAAACGGGTCGACGGAGACGAATTCTTT.

This clonotype is large (0.1 to 1%). V is TRBV5-4 and J is TRBJ2-2, with TRBD2 matching over 7 bases. Germline V lookup: CDR1 SGHNT, CDR2 YYREEE (reference sequence). V shed 4 bases and J 3 bases; nucleotides not matched to a gene: 6. The CDR3 is 15 amino acids. The CDR3 DNA reads as TGTGCCAGCAGCCCCAAGGCGGGGGACACCGGGGAGCTGTTTTTT. Encoded protein: CASSPKAGDTGELFF. The full variable domain, with the rest looked up from reference TRBV5-4 and TRBJ2-2, is ETGVTQSPTHLIKTRGQQVTLRCSSQSGHNTVSWYQQALGQGPQFIFQYYREEENGRGNFPPRFSGLQFPNYSSELNVNALELDDSALYLCASSPKAGDTGELFFGEGSRLTVL.